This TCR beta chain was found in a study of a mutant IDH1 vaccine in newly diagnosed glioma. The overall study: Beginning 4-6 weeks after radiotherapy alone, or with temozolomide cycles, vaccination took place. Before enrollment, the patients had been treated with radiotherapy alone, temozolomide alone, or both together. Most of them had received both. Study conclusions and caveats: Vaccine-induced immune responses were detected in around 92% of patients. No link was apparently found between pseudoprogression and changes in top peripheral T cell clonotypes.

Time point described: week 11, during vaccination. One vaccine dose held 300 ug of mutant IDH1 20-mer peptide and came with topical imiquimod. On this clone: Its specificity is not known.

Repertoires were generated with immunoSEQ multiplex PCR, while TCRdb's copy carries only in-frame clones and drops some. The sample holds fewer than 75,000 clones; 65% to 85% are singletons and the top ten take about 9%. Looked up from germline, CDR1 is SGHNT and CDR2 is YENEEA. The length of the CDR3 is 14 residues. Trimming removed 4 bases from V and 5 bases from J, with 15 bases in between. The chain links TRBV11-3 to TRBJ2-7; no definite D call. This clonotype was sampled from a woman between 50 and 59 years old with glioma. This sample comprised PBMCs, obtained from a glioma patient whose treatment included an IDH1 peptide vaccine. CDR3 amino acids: CASSSPDNRDEQYF. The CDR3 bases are TGTGCCAGCAGCTCCCCGGATAACCGGGACGAGCAGTACTTC.